This is a list of T cell receptor beta chains from one sample in a study of T cell clones after liver transplantation. Produced via immunoSEQ multiplex PCR; TCRdb's table is partial and in-frame only. This table has around 97,000 clones, roughly 80% appearing once. This specimen consisted of CD4+ T cells from blood, obtained around 4 years after liver transplant. The source of these receptors is a human patient who received a liver transplant. Among the T cells, some may be from the graft donor. CDR3s include the opening cysteine and the closing phenylalanine or tryptophan.

TRBJ2-5	TRBV7-9	CASSPREAQETQYF
TRBJ1-1	TRBV18	CASSPDRVNTEAFF
TRBJ1-2	TRBV30	CAWNQPPGGGYTF
TRBJ2-6	TRBV7-3	CASSTGMSGANVLTF
TRBJ2-1	TRBV10-2	CASSEGVLAGPYNEQFF
TRBJ1-1	TRBV5-1	CASSFSGDSHEAFF
TRBJ2-7	TRBV9	CASSVGGTSGAYEQYF
TRBJ2-2	TRBV9	CASSPGGGELFF
TRBJ1-1	TRBV27	CASTPDRRNTEAFF
TRBJ2-5	TRBV7-8	CASSPDYLQETQYF
TRBJ1-2	TRBV2	CASSPQAPYDYTF
TRBJ2-7	TRBV5-1	CASSLGAYEQYF
TRBJ2-6	TRBV7-2	CASSPGLARSSGANVLTF
TRBJ2-1	TRBV19	CASSALRDRASRGPYREQFF
TRBJ2-7	TRBV11-3	CASRKGPGNEQYF
TRBJ2-7	TRBV27	CASSPSSYEQYF
TRBJ1-3	TRBV7-2	CASSPGGPSGNTIYF
TRBJ2-1	TRBV15	CATSRGGYNEQFF
TRBJ1-2	TRBV2	CASFGGTSNYGYTF
TRBJ2-3	TRBV21-1	CAKIGTSHSTDTQYF
TRBJ1-5	TRBV27	CASSLRGKYSNQPQHF
TRBJ1-1	TRBV18	CASSPPPMNTEAFF
TRBJ2-7	TRBV5-1	CASSTDSSYEQYF
TRBJ2-1	TRBV5-6	CASSHHRSGYNEQFF
TRBJ2-7	TRBV19	CASSMGTSSREQYF
TRBJ1-1	TRBV6-5	CASSLTQGLEAFF
TRBJ2-3	TRBV9	CASSVGPSGGVVDTQYF
TRBJ2-7	TRBV28	CASSLGGNSYEQYF
TRBJ1-1	TRBV4-2	CASSPGTGGVNTEAFF
TRBJ1-3	TRBV19	CASKNSGPLRDTIYF
TRBJ2-4	TRBV2	CASSDKENKNIQYF
TRBJ2-2	TRBV9	CASSVDRREGAGELFF
TRBJ1-2	TRBV5-1	CASSPLRGDRAERNGYTF
TRBJ1-5	TRBV7-8	CASSYRGTNQPQHF
TRBJ2-3	TRBV6-5	CASSLRGVPNTDTQYF
TRBJ2-5	TRBV30	CAWTRGAEETQYF
TRBJ1-1	TRBV7-2	CASSLVFRADMNTEAFF
TRBJ1-2	TRBV12-5	CASGVEGANYGYTF
TRBJ2-2	TRBV5-1	CASSLGLAGPTGELFF
TRBJ2-3	TRBV19	CASSKPGVRSADTQYF
TRBJ1-5	TRBV19	CASRRQGNNQPQHF